What follows describes a single T cell receptor beta chain. Its specificity is not known. The data belong to a study of regulatory T cells in long-lasting Graves disease. Turning to the study itself: Antithyroid drug intake by newly diagnosed Graves' patients had lasted under 3 months.

CDR3-region Arm-PCR and iRepertoire HTBI primers produced the TCR beta libraries. As handled by the study authors: Sequenced samples collectively carried roughly 60 TRBV and around 15 TRBJ segments. TCRdb independently ran MiXCR on the multiplex PCR reads; one entry per CDR3 protein. These V and J calls originate from TCRdb's pipeline instead of the authors' own analysis. This sample has about 530,000 distinct CDR3 sequences, with 15% to 20% found just once. As for time point: newly diagnosed GD, antithyroid drugs for less than 3 months. Extracted RNA from PBMCs served as the source of the TCR library. There are 16 residues in the CDR3. The V and J ends lost 0 bases and 2 bases respectively, with 14 bases between them. Germline V CDR1 and CDR2: DFQATT, SNEGSKA (reference sequence). Notes on the study in general: The number of shared public clonotypes was higher in persistent patients (under 3,000) than new patients (approximately 1,000).

This sample also belongs to another study, concerning T cells in Graves' hyperthyroidism and ophthalmopathy.

The source of this sequence is a woman aged 35-65 years with Graves disease. Source: peripheral blood mononuclear cells (PBMCs), taken at new diagnosis, from a patient treated with antithyroid drugs. This rearrangement joins TRBV20-1 to TRBJ1-3; no firm D call. The CDR3 region has the DNA TGCAGTGCTAGAGACTATTCAAGCCCTCCTGGAAACACCATATATTTT. This sequence encodes CSARDYSSPPGNTIYF.